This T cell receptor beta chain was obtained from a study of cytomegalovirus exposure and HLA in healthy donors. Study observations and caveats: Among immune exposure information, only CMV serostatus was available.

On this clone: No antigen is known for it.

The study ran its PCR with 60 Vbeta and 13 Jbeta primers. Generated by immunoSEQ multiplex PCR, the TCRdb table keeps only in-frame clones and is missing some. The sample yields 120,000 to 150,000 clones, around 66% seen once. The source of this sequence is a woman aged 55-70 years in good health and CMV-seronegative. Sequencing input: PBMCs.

CDR3 DNA: TGTGCTAGTGGTTTAACAGGCGTTGCGCAGTATTTT. Amino acid sequence: CASGLTGVAQYF. The rearrangement uses TRBV12-5 and TRBJ2-3, with D perhaps matching TRBD1 (5 bases). CDR1 LGHNT and CDR2 FRNRAP come from the germline V gene. V was cut by 3 bases and J by 10 bases, with 11 bases left in between. This CDR3 comprises 12 residues.